This paragraph covers one T cell receptor beta chain sequence. Its target is not known. Method: immunoSEQ multiplex PCR; TCRdb's copy keeps in-frame clones and lacks some. This table has fewer than 75,000 clones, about nine tenths appearing once. The CDR3 is 16 amino acids. Germline CDR1 and CDR2: ENHRY and SYGVKD. Trimming at V came to 5 bases and at J to 1 base, leaving 6 bases not matched to a gene. The sample belongs to a study of radiotherapy plus CTLA-4 blockade in lung cancer. Study-wide points: Blood saw expansion of tumor-derived TCR clones after radiotherapy plus ipilimumab.

The sample here was peripheral blood, taken from a patient treated with radiotherapy plus ipilimumab. The sequence came from a human donor with non-small cell lung cancer that progressed on radiotherapy plus ipilimumab. The chain joins TRBV10-3 to TRBJ2-1; 9 positions agree with TRBD2. This CDR3 reads CAISYSAGGSYNEQFF. The CDR3 nucleotides read TGTGCCATCAGTTACTCAGCGGGAGGTTCCTACAATGAGCAGTTCTTC.